These 9 T cell receptor beta chains were sequenced from one sample in a study of blood T cells in healthy people across ages (dated by TCRdb to the mid-2010s). The library was prepared using 5' RACE. The data were produced on an Illumina HiSeq 2500. A second PCR of about 6 to 11 cycles was performed with a sample-barcoded 5' primer and a J-beta primer mix. TCRdb's own reprocessing of the public reads used fastp at Q25 and MiXCR and kept productive beta chains. For every CDR3 protein sequence, its rows merge into one entry that carries the most common genes and DNA. The sample table records some 1,500,000 distinct CDR3 sequences; under 55% of these occur just once. In total, the top ten clones hold around 4% of the sample. What was sequenced was blood. These receptors originate from a woman between 18 and 29 years old in good health.

In its sample, this clonotype was seen once. J is TRBJ2-3 and V is TRBV10-3, with no clear D. Germline V gene sequence: CDR1 ENHRY, CDR2 SYGVKD. The CDR3 is 16 amino acids. V dropped 0 bases and J dropped 0 bases, with 10 bases sitting between them. The CDR3 DNA is TGTGCCATCAGTGAGTCCCGCTGGTCTAGCACAGATACGCAGTATTTT. It is translated as CAISESRWSSTDTQYF.

This chain connects TRBV7-8 to TRBJ1-1; no clear D gene. There are 13 residues in the CDR3. Trimming removed 5 bases at V and 7 bases at J, with 14 bases between. Germline CDR1 reads SGHVS; CDR2 reads FQNEAQ. The CDR3 coding sequence is TGTGCCAGCAGCCCAGTGGGTAAAGATGAAGCTTTCTTT. As protein: CASSPVGKDEAFF.

This clonotype appeared a few times. The V and J genes are TRBV2 and TRBJ2-1; D remains ambiguous. The germline V and J ends were trimmed by 3 bases and 5 bases, with 5 bases remaining between them. CDR1 and CDR2 from the germline V gene are SNHLY and FYNNEI. There are 12 residues in the CDR3. The CDR3 protein is CASSESDNEQFF. The CDR3 nucleotides are TGTGCCAGCAGTGAGTCCGACAATGAGCAGTTCTTC.

The sample holds a few counts of this clonotype. V and J are TRBV7-9 and TRBJ1-2; the D is unclear. Trimming took 2 bases from V and 6 from J, leaving 13 bases between them. CDR1 and CDR2 from the germline V gene are SEHNR and FQNEAQ (reference sequence). CDR3 length: 14 amino acids. CDR3: CASSLREDGHGYTF. The CDR3 bases are TGTGCCAGCAGCTTACGTGAGGACGGGCATGGCTACACCTTC.

The V and J genes are TRBV30 and TRBJ1-6; D not certain. The CDR3 loop spans 13 amino acids. The germline V gene encodes CDR1 GTSNPN and CDR2 SVGIG (reference sequence). V was clipped by 0 bases and J by 9 bases, with 9 bases between them. The CDR3 DNA follows: TGTGCCTGGAGTGTACTTGGGAGTTCACCCCTCCACTTT. It specifies CAWSVLGSSPLHF.

V and J are TRBV12-3 or TRBV12-4 and TRBJ2-2, with D unresolved. V lost 7 bases and J lost 3, with 9 bases in between. This CDR3 contains 13 residues. The CDR3 protein is CASTNGYTGELFF. In DNA, the CDR3 is TGTGCCAGCACTAACGGGTACACCGGGGAGCTGTTTTTT.

This clonotype was observed many times. V and J are TRBV3-1 and TRBJ2-5; 11 nucleotides match TRBD2. The junction had 4 bases not matched to a gene; V was cut back by 6 bases and J by 4 bases. The CDR3 consists of 14 residues. Looked up from germline, CDR1 is LGHDT and CDR2 is YNNKEL (reference sequence). The CDR3 sequence: CASSYLAGGETQYF. The CDR3 DNA follows: TGTGCCAGCAGTTACCTAGCGGGAGGAGAGACCCAGTACTTC.

This clonotype was counted only a few times. The V call is TRBV12-3 or TRBV12-4, the J call TRBJ2-7, with 7 nucleotides matching TRBD2. J gave up 0 bases and V 2 bases, and 4 bases lay outside the gene matches. The CDR3 loop spans 15 amino acids. CDR3 region: CASSLNGGSSYEQYF. The CDR3 region has the DNA TGTGCCAGCAGTTTAAACGGGGGGAGCTCCTACGAGCAGTACTTC.

This chain joins TRBV14 and TRBJ1-2; 7 nucleotides match TRBD1. From germline, CDR1 is SGHDN and CDR2 FVKESK. There are 16 residues in the CDR3. V was clipped by 4 bases and J by 8 bases; unmatched bases: 16. The CDR3 loop is CASSRGRGQELGGYTF. CDR3 nucleotides: TGTGCCAGCAGCCGAGGCCGAGGACAGGAACTGGGCGGCTACACCTTC.